A single sample gave rise to the 13 T cell receptor beta chains below, sequenced in a study of cytomegalovirus exposure and HLA in healthy donors. Vbeta (60) and Jbeta (13) primers were used in the PCR. Clones were sequenced by immunoSEQ multiplex PCR, and TCRdb holds only the in-frame ones, with some missing. This listing includes 50,000 to 70,000 clones. Sequencing was done on a sample of PBMCs. The receptors shown here come from a middle-aged man in good health and CMV-seropositive.

The chain carries TRBV11-2 and TRBJ2-7; 10 bases are shared with TRBD1. The CDR3 contains 15 residues. Germline loops: CDR1 SGHAT, CDR2 FQNNGV. J was trimmed by 5 bases and V by 2 bases; bases with no gene match: 6. The CDR3 nucleotides read TGTGCCAGCAGCTTATCGGGACAGGGGCCCCACGAGCAGTACTTC. It codes for CASSLSGQGPHEQYF.

The chain carries TRBV10-3 and TRBJ2-5; D is undetermined. The germline V gene has CDR1 ENHRY and CDR2 SYGVKD. Trimming took off 2 bases at V and 3 bases at J, with 10 bases between the two ends. The CDR3 loop spans 14 amino acids. This CDR3 is CAISEGHIKETQYF. In DNA, the CDR3 is TGTGCCATCAGTGAGGGGCATATTAAAGAGACCCAGTACTTC.

J is TRBJ2-1 and V is TRBV5-1; D perhaps matches TRBD2 (5 bases). V was clipped by 4 bases and J by 9 bases, with 20 bases between them. The CDR3 is 15 amino acids. Per germline, CDR1 SGHRS and CDR2 YFSETQ. For the CDR3, the DNA is TGCGCCAGCAGCCCCGGACCTGGGAGACGGGGTGAGCAGTTCTTC. Its protein is CASSPGPGRRGEQFF.

V usage is TRBV5-1 and J usage is TRBJ2-3, with D maybe TRBD1 (6 bases). Germline CDR1 and CDR2: SGHRS and YFSETQ. With 3 bases removed from V and 2 bases from J, the gap between germline ends came to 10 bases. The CDR3 consists of 14 residues. The chain's CDR3 is CASSSGTLTDTQYF. CDR3 coding DNA: TGCGCCAGCAGCTCCGGGACACTCACAGATACGCAGTATTTT.

This rearrangement joins TRBV19 to TRBJ2-1; 9 bases agree with TRBD2. The junction had 17 bases not matched to a gene; V was cut back by 7 bases and J by 10 bases. The CDR3 consists of 16 residues. Germline lookup yields CDR1 LNHDA and CDR2 SQIVND (reference sequence). The DNA of the CDR3 is TGTGCCAGTAACCTCGGAGGGCTTAGCGGGGGAGGCGAGCAGTTCTTC. Its protein product is CASNLGGLSGGGEQFF.

V and J are TRBV7-2 and TRBJ1-1; D is unresolved. The CDR3 totals 13 residues. Per germline, CDR1 SGHTA and CDR2 FQGNSA. The V gene lost 3 bases and the J gene lost 5 bases, with 10 bases spanning the gap. The CDR3 loop is CASSLKTGTEAFF. CDR3 coding DNA: TGTGCCAGCAGCTTGAAAACGGGGACTGAAGCTTTCTTT.

The genes are TRBV4-1 and TRBJ1-2; D might be TRBD1 (6 bases). CDR3 size: 15 residues. Trimming left V 5 bases short and J 4 bases short, with 17 bases between. Germline CDR1 MGHRA, CDR2 YSYEKL. CDR3: CASSAAVGGPYGYTF. The CDR3 region has the DNA TGCGCCAGCAGCGCAGCCGTAGGGGGTCCCTATGGCTACACCTTC.

The genes are TRBV7-2 and TRBJ1-1, with 12 bases fitting TRBD1. This CDR3 has 15 residues. J gave up 4 bases and V 7 bases, and 7 bases lay outside the gene matches. Germline V lookup: CDR1 SGHTA, CDR2 FQGNSA. The chain's CDR3 is CASTPGTGGGTEAFF. The CDR3 nucleotides read TGTGCCAGCACCCCTGGGACAGGGGGCGGCACTGAAGCTTTCTTT.

Concerning this clone itself: Within the sample, other DNA sequences also encode this same CDR3. The chain recombines TRBV5-1 with TRBJ1-6; the match to TRBD1 covers 10 bases. After removal of 0 bases from V and 7 bases from J, the junction contained 4 bases not matched to a gene. The CDR3 has 16 residues. Germline CDR1 and CDR2: SGHRS and YFSETQ. DNA of the CDR3: TGCGCCAGCAGCTTGGCCTTGGGACAGGGGAATTCACCCCTCCACTTT. Residues: CASSLALGQGNSPLHF. Drawing the rest from reference TRBV5-1 and TRBJ1-6, the complete variable domain is KAGVTQTPRYLIKTRGQQVTLSCSPISGHRSVSWYQQTPGQGLQFLFEYFSETQRNKGNFPGRFSGRQFSNSRSEMNVSTLELGDSALYLCASSLALGQGNSPLHFGNGTRLTVT.

The J gene is TRBJ2-1, the V gene TRBV7-9; possible D gene TRBD1, 5 bases. From germline, CDR1 is SEHNR and CDR2 FQNEAQ (reference sequence). The CDR3 extends over 15 amino acids. Deletions cut 4 bases from V and 4 bases from J, with 14 bases between. The CDR3 sequence is CASSSLSDNYNEQFF. The CDR3 region has the DNA TGTGCCAGCAGCTCACTTTCGGACAATTACAATGAGCAGTTCTTC.

V usage is TRBV4-1 and J usage is TRBJ2-7; 7 bases are shared with TRBD2. V lost 0 bases to trimming and J lost 3 bases; unmatched junction nucleotides: 11. Germline V gene sequence: CDR1 MGHRA, CDR2 YSYEKL. This CDR3 has 17 amino acids. The CDR3 protein is CASSQDTGAGLGYEQYF. For the CDR3, the DNA is TGCGCCAGCAGCCAAGATACGGGAGCGGGACTTGGCTACGAGCAGTACTTC.

The chain uses TRBV15 and TRBJ2-3, with D maybe TRBD2 (5 bases). The CDR3 totals 15 residues. Trimming removed 0 bases from V and 6 bases from J, with 13 bases in between. Per the germline V gene, CDR1 is LNHNV and CDR2 is YYDKDF (reference sequence). CDR3 amino acids: CATSRDRIGSDTQYF. For the CDR3, the DNA is TGTGCCACCAGCAGAGATAGGATAGGGAGCGATACGCAGTATTTT.

The CDR3 DNA sequence: TGCGCCAGCAGCCAAGATCAGGAGACAGCCTACGAGCAGTACTTC. This encodes CASSQDQETAYEQYF. The chain links TRBV4-1 to TRBJ2-7, with a tentative D call TRBD1 (5 bases). Trimming took off 0 bases at V and 2 bases at J, with 11 bases between the two ends. In germline, CDR1 is MGHRA, CDR2 YSYEKL. CDR3 length: 15 residues.